The source of this T cell receptor beta chain is a study of patients and donors after allogeneic stem cell transplantation (dated by TCRdb to 2020 to 2022). Library generation was performed with RT-PCR. Reads for this sample came from a NextSeq 550. TCRdb reanalyzed the raw reads on its own, using fastp at Q25 for trimming and MiXCR for clone calling, and kept in-frame beta chains. Here each entry gathers all rows of one CDR3 protein and keeps the most common genes and DNA. The sample has 800,000 to 1,000,000 distinct CDR3 sequences on record, roughly 18% of them singletons. The top ten hold under 6.5% of the sample. This clonotype was seen only a few times. No cognate antigen has been identified for it. There are no base qualities to consult, and no much larger clone falls within one base. CDR1 and CDR2 are read off the germline V gene (reference sequence) as LGHDT and YNNKEL. V loses 1 base, J loses 8 bases, and the germline ends lie 14 bases apart. There are 15 amino acids in the CDR3, from cysteine to phenylalanine inclusive. The DNA shown is the 45-base CDR3, in frame from base 1.

The sequenced material came from blood, either unsorted or a sorted T cell fraction (not recorded which). This sequence was found in a human donor who was either an allogeneic HSCT recipient or a stem cell or donor lymphocyte infusion donor (not recorded which). It is not recorded whose cells these are; they may come from a transplant donor. This sequence uses TRBV3-1 and TRBJ1-4; no D gene can be assigned with confidence. The CDR3 protein: CASSQAGGRGEKLFF. The sequence in DNA is TGTGCCAGCAGCCAAGCAGGAGGAAGAGGGGAAAAACTGTTTTTT.